What follows describes a single T cell receptor beta chain. Its binding antigen is unknown. It has no much larger one-base neighbor in the sample; base qualities were not kept. TCRbeta CDR3 regions were amplified from genomic DNA using the immunoSEQ Assay, a bias-controlled multiplex PCR. The study's processing was this. Nucleated cell counts per sample were estimated from amplification of reference gene primers within the assay. To quantify the absolute abundance of each unique TCRbeta CDR3 rearrangement, sequence reads were collapsed and filtered. For each sample, productive Simpson clonality was calculated as the square root of Simpson's diversity index across productive rearrangements. Sourced from immuneACCESS, this table was stored by TCRdb with only in-frame sequences that have V and J called. A share of the clones is absent; for the studies checked, an unresolved V gene accounts for under half, and the remainder has no known explanation. V and J calls and clone size are copied from that table; D and trimming were computed from the DNA. Present in this sample are roughly 380,000 clones, roughly nine tenths of which were seen just once. The ten largest account for 2.5% to 3% of the sample.

Enrolling through a virtual design, the prospective study's participants ranged in age from roughly 18 to 89 years and lived across roughly 24 United States geographic areas. In the prospective study, participants were assigned to cohorts based on the clinical history participants reported in a screening survey and a study questionnaire. Recovered participants in ImmuneRACE Cohort 3 were defined as having two consecutive negative NP/OP PCR tests, clearance from a healthcare professional, or resolution of symptoms. In the prospective study, mobile phlebotomists collected whole blood, serum and a nasopharyngeal or oropharyngeal swab from each participant. Participants in the prospective study had the option to provide additional blood draws and questionnaires over an approximately 2-month period. Prospective study blood samples were shipped either frozen or at room temperature before DNA extraction.

This sample was taken from a study of blood T cell repertoires in COVID-19 (TCRdb year 2020). Turning to the overall study: The collaborator samples originated in the United States, Italy and Spain and spanned the acute and convalescent phases of COVID-19. The prospective study material was composed of cDNA or gDNA derived from T cells, B-cell-depleted T cells, or PBMCs. The repertoires were released in a freely available public database meant as a resource for research on the immune response to SARS-CoV-2. Nearly every sample came with metadata listing a de-identified subject ID, COVID-19 status, age in years and sex. Samples came from the ongoing ImmuneRACE study (first 160 participants) plus 1,254 subjects from 6 global collaborators. Deeply sampled blood TCRbeta repertoires from subjects exposed to, actively infected with, or recovered from COVID-19 were included in the dataset. HLA class I and class II types, where available, came from metadata supplied by the sample provider rather than from assay-based typing. The research as a whole found: The quantity of clinical and demographic metadata differed by source and by participant and was supplied without curation.

The CDR3 sequence holds 14 residues, the cysteine and phenylalanine included. The DNA shown is the 42-base CDR3, in frame from base 1. The trim is 6 bases for V and 4 bases for J, with a gap of 16 bases between the germline ends. Taken from the germline V gene (reference sequence), the CDR1 and CDR2 loops are LNHDA and SQIVND. The clonotype comes from a woman under 40 who had recovered from COVID-19. Material for sequencing was PBMCs or T cells enriched from blood (not recorded which). The chain uses TRBV19 and TRBJ2-7, with a weak D call of TRBD2 (6 bases match). The CDR3 has the sequence CASRRLRGFYEQYF. The nucleotide sequence is TGTGCCAGTAGGCGGCTTCGGGGGTTTTACGAGCAGTACTTC.